The clone carrying this TCR beta chain has only one observation. Its cognate antigen is unknown. Generated by immunoSEQ multiplex PCR, the TCRdb table keeps only in-frame clones and is missing some. Of about 450,000 clones in the sample, roughly nine tenths were seen once. This specimen comes from a study of Ad26.COV2.S vaccination and SARS-CoV-2 variants. Study-level information: Dosing was one shot or two shots 56 days apart.

The study, taken as a whole, reports: Vaccine recipients had higher spike-specific TCR breadth than placebo recipients.

Treatment in this sample: 15 to 20 received Ad26.COV2.S at low or high dose, single or two shots; about 5 received placebo; per-sample allocation not given. Each sample was drawn 63 days after the first injection (of vaccine or placebo). This Boston cohort included adults aged 18-55 years. CDR3 length equals 15 residues. V gave up 3 bases and J gave up 6 bases, with 18 bases separating them. Germline CDR1 WSHSY, CDR2 SAAADI. The TCR sequence derives from a person between 18 and 59 years old who received the Ad26.COV2.S COVID-19 vaccine or a placebo. The chain has TRBV10-2 and TRBJ2-7; tentatively, D is TRBD1 or TRBD2 (5 bases each). Sample: peripheral blood, taken in a trial of Ad26.COV2.S vaccine versus placebo. The CDR3 loop is CASSDQGPIYREQYF. The CDR3 DNA follows: TGCGCCAGCAGTGACCAGGGACCGATTTATCGCGAGCAGTACTTC.